The source of this T cell receptor (beta chain) is a study of PD-L1 blockade in urothelial cancer. Study background: Blood samples had a median of 141,255 T cells, 80,000 to 100,000 unique TCRs, and clonality about 0.074.

Germline V gene sequence: CDR1 SGHRS, CDR2 YFSETQ. Trimming removed 2 bases from V and 5 bases from J; junction bases left unmatched: 8. This CDR3 contains 15 residues. Into every PCR, synthetic TCR analog templates were spiked. The method was immunoSEQ multiplex PCR; TCRdb's version includes in-frame clones alone and lacks a portion of them. Found here are under 95,000 clones, 84% of them singletons; the top ten hold about 8.6%. Study results and caveats: Improved survival was predicted by pretreatment blood TCR clonality below the median.

As to this clone: The antigen is unknown.

The time point: pretreatment peripheral blood. The sequence was collected from an older woman with urothelial cancer. V and J are TRBV5-1 and TRBJ2-5; TRBD2 agrees at 8 bases. The starting material was PBMCs, obtained around atezolizumab (anti-PD-L1) treatment. The CDR3 region is CASSFRAGDGETQYF. The DNA for the CDR3 is TGCGCCAGCAGCTTTCGAGCGGGAGACGGGGAGACCCAGTACTTC.